This entry is about one TCR beta chain. Under the authors' procedure: Counts of nucleated cells, estimated from reference gene primer amplification, were obtained. Measured with immunoSEQ multiplex PCR; TCRdb has only the in-frame clones, and not every one. From that table come the V and J calls and clone size; the DNA was used to work out D and trimming. Of about 44,000 clones in the sample, 82% were seen once. CDR1 and CDR2 from the germline V gene are SQVTM and ANQGSEA. Trimming removed 6 bases at V and 8 bases at J, with 10 bases between. This CDR3 contains 10 residues. The data are from a study of blood T cell repertoires in COVID-19. In the study overall: The analysed material was cDNA or gDNA that came from T cells, B-cell-depleted T cells, or PBMCs.

The chain employs TRBV29-1 and TRBJ1-1; the D is unclear. The clonotype originates from a woman aged 70-85 years with acute or convalescent COVID-19. Input material: peripheral blood. The CDR3 bases are TGCAGCGTCTGGACTGAAGAAGCTTTCTTT. Protein product: CSVWTEEAFF.